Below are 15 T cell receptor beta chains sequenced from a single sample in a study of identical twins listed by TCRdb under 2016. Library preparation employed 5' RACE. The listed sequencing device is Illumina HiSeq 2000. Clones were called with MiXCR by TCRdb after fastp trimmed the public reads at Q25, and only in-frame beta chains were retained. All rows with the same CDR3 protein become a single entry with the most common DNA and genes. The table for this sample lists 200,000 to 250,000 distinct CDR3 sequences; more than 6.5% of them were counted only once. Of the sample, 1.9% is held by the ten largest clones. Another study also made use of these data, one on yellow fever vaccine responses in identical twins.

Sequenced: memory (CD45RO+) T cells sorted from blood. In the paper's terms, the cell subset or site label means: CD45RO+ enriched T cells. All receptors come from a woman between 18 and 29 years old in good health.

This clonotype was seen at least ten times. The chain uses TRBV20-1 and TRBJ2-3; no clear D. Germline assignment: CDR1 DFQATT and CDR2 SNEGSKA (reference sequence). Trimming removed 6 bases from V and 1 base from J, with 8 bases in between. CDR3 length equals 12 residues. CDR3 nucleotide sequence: TGCAGTGCCGCTCAAGGCACAGATACGCAGTATTTT. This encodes CSAAQGTDTQYF.

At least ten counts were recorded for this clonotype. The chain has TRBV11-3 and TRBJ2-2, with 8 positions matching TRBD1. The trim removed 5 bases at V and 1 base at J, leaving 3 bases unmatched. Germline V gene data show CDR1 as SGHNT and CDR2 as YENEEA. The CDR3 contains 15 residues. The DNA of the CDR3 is TGTGCCAGCAGCCCCGGACAGGGGAACACCGGGGAGCTGTTTTTT. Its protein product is CASSPGQGNTGELFF.

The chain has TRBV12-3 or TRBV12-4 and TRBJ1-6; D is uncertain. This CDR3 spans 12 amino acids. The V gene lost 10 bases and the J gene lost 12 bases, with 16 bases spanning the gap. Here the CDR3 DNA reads TGTGCCAACAGCTACGGGGTGGGACCCCTCCACTTT. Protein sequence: CANSYGVGPLHF.

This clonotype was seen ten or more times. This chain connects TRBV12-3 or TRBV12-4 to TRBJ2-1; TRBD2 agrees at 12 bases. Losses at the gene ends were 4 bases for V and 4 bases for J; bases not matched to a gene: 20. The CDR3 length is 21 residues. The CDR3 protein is CASSSGSRFPSGGVMYNEQFF. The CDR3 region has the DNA TGTGCCAGCAGTTCAGGAAGCAGGTTCCCTAGCGGGGGGGTTATGTACAATGAGCAGTTCTTC.

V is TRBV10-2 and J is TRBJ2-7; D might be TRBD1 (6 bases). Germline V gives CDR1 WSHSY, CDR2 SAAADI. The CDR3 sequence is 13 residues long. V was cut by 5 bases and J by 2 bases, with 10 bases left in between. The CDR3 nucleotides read TGCGCCAGCAGTACCGGGACACCCTACGAGCAGTACTTC. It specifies CASSTGTPYEQYF.

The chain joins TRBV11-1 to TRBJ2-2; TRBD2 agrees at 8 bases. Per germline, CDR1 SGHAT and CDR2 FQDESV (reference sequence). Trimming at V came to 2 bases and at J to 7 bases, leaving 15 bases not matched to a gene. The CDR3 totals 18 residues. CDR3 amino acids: CASSLPFGRGARFGELFF. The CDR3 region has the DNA TGTGCCAGCAGCTTACCCTTCGGGCGGGGGGCCCGCTTCGGGGAGCTGTTTTTT.

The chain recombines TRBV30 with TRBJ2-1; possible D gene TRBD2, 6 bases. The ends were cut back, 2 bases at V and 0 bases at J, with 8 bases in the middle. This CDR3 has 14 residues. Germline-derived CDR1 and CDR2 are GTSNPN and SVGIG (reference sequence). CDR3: CAWSMGGSYNEQFF. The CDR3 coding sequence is TGTGCCTGGAGTATGGGGGGCTCCTACAATGAGCAGTTCTTC.

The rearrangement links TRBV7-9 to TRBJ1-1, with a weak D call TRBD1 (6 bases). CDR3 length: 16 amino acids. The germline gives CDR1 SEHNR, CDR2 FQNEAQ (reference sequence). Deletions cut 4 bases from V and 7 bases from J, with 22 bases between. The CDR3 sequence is CASSSRDRKNRFEAFF. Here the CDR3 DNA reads TGTGCCAGCAGCTCCCGAGACAGGAAGAACAGGTTTGAAGCTTTCTTT.

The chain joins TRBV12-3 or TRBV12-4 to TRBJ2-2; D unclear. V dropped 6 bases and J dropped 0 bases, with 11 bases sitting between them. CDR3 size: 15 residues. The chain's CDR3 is CASRTRGANTGELFF. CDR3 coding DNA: TGTGCCAGCAGAACCCGTGGGGCGAACACCGGGGAGCTGTTTTTT.

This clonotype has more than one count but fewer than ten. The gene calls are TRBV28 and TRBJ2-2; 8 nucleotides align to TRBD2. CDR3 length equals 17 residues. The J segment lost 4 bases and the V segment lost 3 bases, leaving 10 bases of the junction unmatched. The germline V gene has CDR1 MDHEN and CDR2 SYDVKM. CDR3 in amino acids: CASSFAGREAVTGELFF. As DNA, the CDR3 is TGTGCCAGCAGTTTCGCTGGGCGGGAGGCAGTCACCGGGGAGCTGTTTTTT.

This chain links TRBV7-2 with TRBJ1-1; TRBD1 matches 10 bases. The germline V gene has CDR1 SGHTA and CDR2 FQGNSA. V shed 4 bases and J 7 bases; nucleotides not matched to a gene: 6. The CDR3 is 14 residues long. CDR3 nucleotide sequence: TGTGCCAGCAGCTCCCCGGGACAGGGGATTGAAGCTTTCTTT. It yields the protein CASSSPGQGIEAFF.

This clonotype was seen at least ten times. CDR3 bases: TGTGCCATCAGTGAGAAGGAGATCTCCTACAATGAGCAGTTCTTC. It yields the protein CAISEKEISYNEQFF. V and J are TRBV10-3 and TRBJ2-1, with D unresolved. Germline lookup yields CDR1 ENHRY and CDR2 SYGVKD. This CDR3 has 15 residues. Trimming removed 2 bases from V and 0 bases from J, with 8 bases in between.

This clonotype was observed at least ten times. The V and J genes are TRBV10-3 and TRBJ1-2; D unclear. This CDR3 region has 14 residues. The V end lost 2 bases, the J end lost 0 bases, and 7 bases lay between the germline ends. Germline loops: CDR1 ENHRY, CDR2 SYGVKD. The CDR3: CAISETEANYGYTF. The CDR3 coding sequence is TGTGCCATCAGTGAGACGGAAGCTAACTATGGCTACACCTTC.

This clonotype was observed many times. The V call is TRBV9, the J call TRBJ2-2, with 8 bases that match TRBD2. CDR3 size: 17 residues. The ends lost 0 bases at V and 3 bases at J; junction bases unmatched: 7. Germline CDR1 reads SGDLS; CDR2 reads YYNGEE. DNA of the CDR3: TGTGCCAGCAGCGTAGGTCCTGCGGGAGGACACACCGGGGAGCTGTTTTTT. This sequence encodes CASSVGPAGGHTGELFF.

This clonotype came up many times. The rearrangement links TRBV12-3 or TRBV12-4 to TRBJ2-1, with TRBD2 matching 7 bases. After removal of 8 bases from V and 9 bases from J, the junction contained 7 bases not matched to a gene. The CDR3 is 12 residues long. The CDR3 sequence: CASGEGFGEQFF. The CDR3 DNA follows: TGTGCCAGCGGGGAGGGATTCGGTGAGCAGTTCTTC.